The 25 T cell receptor beta chains listed next were all sequenced from one sample in a study of OX40 agonist ivuxolimab in advanced cancers. The library was prepared using the immunoSEQ multiplex PCR assay. The table was pulled from immuneACCESS by TCRdb, which kept in-frame rearrangements only. Such tables lose some clones; where checked, under half of the loss comes from unresolved V genes, and the rest has no known cause. Recorded for this sample are under 90,000 clones; roughly nine tenths of them occurred a single time. Around 0.94% of the sample lies in the top ten. The sequencing used CD4+ or CD8+ T cells sorted from blood, collected in a trial of the OX40 agonist ivuxolimab. The receptor source for this set is an adult with an advanced solid tumor such as melanoma, head and neck, liver or kidney cancer.

The chain joins TRBV2 to TRBJ2-3; TRBD1 aligns across 10 bases. Trimming removed 7 bases from V and 7 bases from J; junction bases left unmatched: 5. This CDR3 is 13 amino acids long. CDR1 and CDR2 (germline): SNHLY, FYNNEI. Here the CDR3 reads CASTGTGVNTQYF. Written as DNA, the CDR3 is TGTGCCAGCACTGGGACAGGGGTTAATACGCAGTATTTT.

This clone was counted a single time. This chain connects TRBV21-1 to TRBJ1-3; TRBD1, as called in the table, went unchecked against the DNA. TRBV21-1 is recorded as a pseudogene. This CDR3 region has 16 residues. CDR3 sequence: CASSKHWTGSGNTIYF. CDR3 nucleotides: TGTGCCAGCAGCAAACACTGGACAGGCTCTGGAAACACCATATATTTT.

This clone is a singleton in its sample. V gene TRBV27 combines with J gene TRBJ2-7, with TRBD2 matching over 10 bases. The CDR3 covers 19 residues. The trim removed 0 bases at V and 6 bases at J, leaving 17 bases unmatched. Germline V gene lookup returns CDR1 MNHEY and CDR2 SMNVEV (reference sequence). The DNA of the CDR3 is TGTGCCAGCAGTTTATCTCCCCGAACCCCCCCAAGCGGGAGGGGCGAGCAGTACTTC. It yields the protein CASSLSPRTPPSGRGEQYF.

By proportion, this clone is medium-sized. V and J are TRBV14 and TRBJ1-3; D may be TRBD1 (6 bases). This CDR3 has 15 residues. Germline CDR1 is SGHDN and CDR2 is FVKESK. V was shortened by 5 bases and J by 0 bases, with 11 bases between the two germline ends. In nucleotides, the CDR3 is TGTGCCAGCAGCGCACAGGGAAGCTCTGGAAACACCATATATTTT. Translated, it gives CASSAQGSSGNTIYF. The variable domain in full, completed from reference TRBV14 and TRBJ1-3, reads EAGVTQFPSHSVIEKGQTVTLRCDPISGHDNLYWYRRVMGKEIKFLLHFVKESKQDESGMPNNRFLAERTGGTYSTLKVQPAELEDSGVYFCASSAQGSSGNTIYFGEGSWLTVV.

CDR3 sequence: CASSLGTSGGTDTQYF. In nucleotides, the CDR3 is TGTGCCAGCAGCCTCGGGACTAGCGGGGGCACAGATACGCAGTATTTT. This sequence joins TRBV7-9 and TRBJ2-3; TRBD2 matches at 13 bases. The CDR3 is 16 amino acids. With V trimmed by 5 bases and J by 1 base, 3 bases remained unmatched. Germline CDR1 SEHNR, CDR2 FQNEAQ (reference sequence).

The chain couples TRBV18 to TRBJ2-1, with TRBD1 as a possible D gene (6 bases). Trimming stripped 2 bases from V and 4 bases from J, with 9 bases between. The CDR3 extends over 14 amino acids. CDR1 is KGHSH and CDR2 is LQKENI in the germline V gene. The CDR3 sequence is CASSPRDKYNEQFF. The CDR3 DNA reads as TGTGCCAGCTCACCAAGGGACAAGTACAATGAGCAGTTCTTC.

This chain links TRBV11-2 with TRBJ2-1; D unresolved. The length of the CDR3 is 16 residues. From germline, CDR1 is SGHAT and CDR2 FQNNGV. Trimming shortened V by 0 bases and J by 3 bases, and 12 bases separated the two germline ends. The CDR3 sequence: CASSLDLDGIYNEQFF. The CDR3 nucleotides are TGTGCCAGCAGCTTAGATCTCGATGGGATCTACAATGAGCAGTTCTTC. Looking up the rest from reference TRBV11-2 and TRBJ2-1 gives the full variable domain: EAGVAQSPRYKIIEKRQSVAFWCNPISGHATLYWYQQILGQGPKLLIQFQNNGVVDDSQLPKDRFSAERLKGVDSTLKIQPAKLEDSAVYLCASSLDLDGIYNEQFFGPGTRLTVL.

This clone was counted between two and nine times. The rearrangement links TRBV6-1 to TRBJ2-7; D possibly uses TRBD1 or TRBD2 (5 bases each). V lost 6 bases to trimming and J lost 6 bases, with 9 bases between them. The germline V gene encodes CDR1 MNHNS and CDR2 SASEGT. The CDR3 consists of 11 residues. The CDR3 here is CASRRDGEQYF. The CDR3 DNA follows: TGTGCCAGCAGGAGGGACGGCGAGCAGTACTTC.

The count of this clone is one. J is TRBJ2-6 and V is TRBV29-1, with D unclear. The length of the CDR3 is 15 residues. Trimming pared 3 bases from V and 2 bases from J, leaving 11 bases between. CDR1 and CDR2 from the germline V gene are SQVTM and ANQGSEA. The CDR3 sequence: CSVEGRITGANVLTF. CDR3 bases: TGCAGCGTTGAGGGCCGAATTACTGGGGCCAACGTCCTGACTTTC.

The genes are TRBV10-3 and TRBJ1-2, with 7 bases identical to TRBD1. The germline gives CDR1 ENHRY, CDR2 SYGVKD. Trimming at V came to 5 bases and at J to 2 bases, leaving 5 bases not matched to a gene. This CDR3 is built from 14 residues. The CDR3, as DNA: TGTGCCATCAGTTCGACAGGGAGGAACTATGGCTACACCTTC. Translated: CAISSTGRNYGYTF.

The chain has TRBV19 and TRBJ1-1; 9 bases align to TRBD1. V gave up 5 bases and J gave up 2 bases; unmatched junction bases: 6. The CDR3 length is 15 residues. Germline CDR1 is LNHDA and CDR2 is SQIVND (reference sequence). For the CDR3, the DNA is TGTGCCAGTAGTCTAGGGACAGGGATCAACACTGAAGCTTTCTTT. Amino acids: CASSLGTGINTEAFF.

As DNA, the CDR3 is TGTGCCAGTAGTATGGGACAGGGGATTACCTACGAGCAGTACTTC. It encodes CASSMGQGITYEQYF. The chain uses TRBV19 and TRBJ2-7, with 10 bases that match TRBD1. With 3 bases clipped from V and 2 bases from J, the junction kept 4 bases outside the gene matches. The germline V gene has CDR1 LNHDA and CDR2 SQIVND (reference sequence). The CDR3 totals 15 residues.

The rearrangement links TRBV7-6 to TRBJ2-7; the match to TRBD2 covers 11 bases. Germline values: CDR1 SGHVS, CDR2 FNYEAQ. There are 15 residues in the CDR3. V lost 3 bases to trimming and J lost 2 bases; unmatched junction nucleotides: 3. The CDR3 region has the DNA TGTGCCAGCAGCTTGGCTAGCGGGGGGCCCTACGAGCAGTACTTC. Residues: CASSLASGGPYEQYF.

This clone occurred a few times. CDR3 bases: TGTGCCAGCACCTACCGGGATAACACTGAAGCTTTCTTT. Translated: CASTYRDNTEAFF. The genes are TRBV6-5 and TRBJ1-1; D is uncertain. The V end was cut by 7 bases, the J end by 2 bases, with 11 bases between. Germline lookup yields CDR1 MNHEY and CDR2 SVGAGI. CDR3 length equals 13 residues.

This clone came up a few times. V and J are TRBV18 and TRBJ1-1; TRBD1 matches at 7 bases. Germline CDR1 and CDR2: KGHSH and LQKENI. This CDR3 comprises 13 residues. The junction had 7 bases not matched to a gene; V was cut back by 2 bases and J by 10 bases. The CDR3 bases are TGTGCCAGCTCACCAGGGACAGCGAACGCAGCTTTCTTT. It yields the protein CASSPGTANAAFF.

The chain links TRBV5-6 to TRBJ2-7, with no clear D. Germline V CDR1 and CDR2: SGHDT, YYEEEE. V lost 4 bases and J 0 bases, leaving 11 bases between the germline ends. The CDR3 loop spans 14 amino acids. In DNA form, the CDR3 reads TGTGCCAGCAGCGTGACATTTACCTCCTACGAGCAGTACTTC. It is translated as CASSVTFTSYEQYF. The full variable domain, in which reference TRBV5-6 and TRBJ2-7 provide the parts outside the CDR3, is DAGVTQSPTHLIKTRGQQVTLRCSPKSGHDTVSWYQQALGQGPQFIFQYYEEEERQRGNFPDRFSGHQFPNYSSELNVNALLLGDSALYLCASSVTFTSYEQYFGPGTRLTVT.

This CDR3 reads CASSVDGVATGELFF. CDR3 bases: TGTGCCAGCAGCGTAGATGGGGTGGCCACCGGGGAGCTGTTTTTT. The chain employs TRBV9 and TRBJ2-2; D ambiguous. This CDR3 comprises 15 residues. Per germline, CDR1 SGDLS and CDR2 YYNGEE. Trimming cost V 0 bases and J 4 bases, with 10 bases left between them.

The chain recombines TRBV7-3 with TRBJ2-2; D is possibly TRBD1 (5 bases). The CDR3 spans 14 residues. V lost 5 bases and J lost 5, with 12 bases in between. Germline V gene sequence: CDR1 SGHTA, CDR2 FQGTGA. DNA for the CDR3: TGTGCCAGCAGCACGACAGTGGGAACCGGGGAGCTGTTTTTT. Translating gives CASSTTVGTGELFF.

V and J are TRBV4-1 and TRBJ2-5; tentatively, D is TRBD1 (5 bases). This CDR3 has 15 residues. Germline CDR1 reads MGHRA; CDR2 reads YSYEKL. Trimming removed 4 bases at V and 2 bases at J, with 14 bases between. The CDR3 DNA follows: TGCGCCAGCAGCCCCTACTCCGACAGTCAAGAGACCCAGTACTTC. Protein product: CASSPYSDSQETQYF.

For this clone: Germline is not matched at one junction end, which may reflect a read error. This chain uses TRBV5-1 with TRBJ2-5; D gene unclear. Germline assignment: CDR1 SGHRS and CDR2 YFSETQ. The CDR3 extends over 15 amino acids. The CDR3 spells CASRLVIGRRETQYF. DNA of the CDR3: TGCGCCAGCAGATTGGTGATCGGAAGACGGGAGACCCAGTACTTC. The whole variable domain, filled in from reference TRBV5-1 and TRBJ2-5, reads KAGVTQTPRYLIKTRGQQVTLSCSPISGHRSVSWYQQTPGQGLQFLFEYFSETQRNKGNFPGRFSGRQFSNSRSEMNVSTLELGDSALYLCASRLVIGRRETQYFGPGTRLLVL.

The chain links TRBV11-2 to TRBJ1-5; 7 positions match TRBD1. The CDR3 consists of 13 residues. Trimming took 5 bases from V and 4 from J; bases not matched to a gene: 2. Germline CDR1 reads SGHAT; CDR2 reads FQNNGV. The CDR3 reads CASSSRGNQPQHF. CDR3 bases: TGTGCCAGCAGCAGCAGGGGGAATCAGCCCCAGCATTTT. Variable domain in full (rest from reference TRBV11-2 and TRBJ1-5): EAGVAQSPRYKIIEKRQSVAFWCNPISGHATLYWYQQILGQGPKLLIQFQNNGVVDDSQLPKDRFSAERLKGVDSTLKIQPAKLEDSAVYLCASSSRGNQPQHFGDGTRLSIL.

The J gene is TRBJ2-4, the V gene TRBV27; 11 bases align to TRBD1. The CDR3 runs to 19 residues. The germline V gene encodes CDR1 MNHEY and CDR2 SMNVEV (reference sequence). Unmatched junction bases numbered 14, after V lost 6 bases and J lost 1 base. For the CDR3, the DNA is TGTGCCAGCAGCCCTTACCAGGACAGGGGGCGCTTGGCCAAAAACATTCAGTACTTC. Residues: CASSPYQDRGRLAKNIQYF.

The chain has TRBV7-3 and TRBJ2-5; no clear D gene. V was shortened by 2 bases and J by 4 bases, with 8 bases between the two germline ends. The CDR3 consists of 13 residues. Germline CDR1 and CDR2: SGHTA and FQGTGA. The CDR3 reads CASSLDPGETQYF. In DNA, the CDR3 is TGTGCCAGCAGCTTAGACCCCGGAGAGACCCAGTACTTC.

The chain links TRBV6-5 to TRBJ2-5, with 7 bases aligning to TRBD2. V was pared by 2 bases and J by 2 bases, with 5 bases of the junction left unmatched. CDR3 length: 15 residues. Germline CDR1 MNHEY, CDR2 SVGAGI. The CDR3 region has the DNA TGTGCCAGCAGTTACAGCGGGGCAGCGCAAGAGACCCAGTACTTC. Translated, it gives CASSYSGAAQETQYF.

CDR3 sequence: CASSLGLAGASKNIQYF. The CDR3 coding sequence is TGCGCCAGCAGCCTAGGACTAGCGGGAGCTTCCAAAAACATTCAGTACTTC. This chain joins TRBV4-3 and TRBJ2-4; 13 bases are shared with TRBD2. With 4 bases clipped from V and 2 bases from J, the junction kept 5 bases outside the gene matches. Per germline, CDR1 LGHNA and CDR2 YSLEER. The CDR3 consists of 17 residues.